The 23 T cell receptor beta chains presented below share a single source sample, sequenced in a study of blood T cell repertoires in COVID-19. Profiled with immunoSEQ multiplex PCR; TCRdb holds only in-frame clones, not every one. This table has about 180,000 clones, 70% to 80% appearing once. Sequenced input: PBMCs or T cells enriched from blood (not recorded which). These receptors came from a man in his 60s who had been exposed to COVID-19.

The chain carries TRBV29-1 and TRBJ1-3; no firm D call. V lost 4 bases and J lost 0, with 7 bases in between. CDR1 SQVTM and CDR2 ANQGSEA come from the germline V gene. This CDR3 spans 13 amino acids. The DNA for the CDR3 is TGCAGCGTTGTATCGAGCTCTGGAAACACCATATATTTT. This gives the protein CSVVSSSGNTIYF.

The rearrangement links TRBV29-1 to TRBJ1-5; possible D gene TRBD1, 5 bases. This CDR3 is built from 13 residues. Trimming left V 6 bases short and J 2 bases short, with 11 bases between. Germline V gives CDR1 SQVTM, CDR2 ANQGSEA. The DNA for the CDR3 is TGCAGCGTCAAAGGGGTAGGCAATCAGCCCCAGCATTTT. Protein: CSVKGVGNQPQHF.

Written as DNA, the CDR3 is TGCAGCGTTGAACAGACAGGATCCTACAATGAGCAGTTCTTC. This translates into CSVEQTGSYNEQFF. This rearrangement joins TRBV29-1 to TRBJ2-1; possibly TRBD1 for D (6 bases). The germline V gene has CDR1 SQVTM and CDR2 ANQGSEA. The CDR3 spans 14 residues. Deletions cut 2 bases from V and 1 base from J, with 9 bases between.

The rearrangement links TRBV24-1 to TRBJ1-4; 10 nucleotides align to TRBD1. Looked up from germline, CDR1 is KGHDR and CDR2 is SFDVKD. Trimming at V came to 3 bases and at J to 7 bases, leaving 10 bases not matched to a gene. CDR3 length equals 17 residues. CDR3 bases: TGTGCCACCAGTGATCCGGGACAGGGGCCGGGCTCTGAAAAACTGTTTTTT. Translated: CATSDPGQGPGSEKLFF.

The CDR3 sequence: CASRTGVTGELFF. The CDR3 bases are TGTGCCAGTAGGACAGGAGTCACCGGGGAGCTGTTTTTT. The rearrangement links TRBV19 to TRBJ2-2; a possible D gene is TRBD1 (6 bases). Germline V gene lookup returns CDR1 LNHDA and CDR2 SQIVND (reference sequence). The V gene lost 6 bases and the J gene lost 4 bases, with 9 bases spanning the gap. This CDR3 region has 13 residues.

The chain employs TRBV19 and TRBJ2-5; maybe TRBD2 (6 bases). Germline V CDR1 and CDR2: LNHDA, SQIVND (reference sequence). Trimming took 5 bases from V and 1 from J, leaving 11 bases between them. This CDR3 has 14 residues. The CDR3 region has the DNA TGTGCCAGTAGTCCTCGGGGGATCCAAGAGACCCAGTACTTC. Residues: CASSPRGIQETQYF.

The chain is built from TRBV2 and TRBJ2-1; 11 bases are shared with TRBD2. The germline CDR1 and CDR2 sequences are SNHLY and FYNNEI. The length of the CDR3 is 15 residues. V was clipped by 3 bases and J by 6 bases; unmatched bases: 4. CDR3 loop: CASSDSGLAVNEQFF. The CDR3 DNA sequence: TGTGCCAGCAGTGACTCGGGACTAGCGGTCAATGAGCAGTTCTTC.

This chain joins TRBV19 and TRBJ2-7, with 10 bases matching TRBD1. The CDR3 is 15 residues long. Losses at the gene ends were 6 bases for V and 3 bases for J; bases not matched to a gene: 8. Germline V gives CDR1 LNHDA, CDR2 SQIVND (reference sequence). In nucleotides, the CDR3 is TGTGCCAGTAGGACCAGGGGACAGGGGAACTACGAGCAGTACTTC. Translation gives CASRTRGQGNYEQYF.

J is TRBJ1-6 and V is TRBV5-5; possible D gene TRBD1, 6 bases. V was pared by 4 bases and J by 7 bases, with 15 bases between. Per the germline V gene, CDR1 is SGHKS and CDR2 is YYEKEE (reference sequence). The CDR3 spans 15 residues. This CDR3 reads CASSVVTGLNSPLHF. CDR3 DNA sequence: TGTGCCAGCAGCGTTGTAACAGGGCTAAATTCACCCCTCCACTTT. Together with reference TRBV5-5 and TRBJ1-6, the CDR3 gives the full variable domain: DAGVTQSPTHLIKTRGQQVTLRCSPISGHKSVSWYQQVLGQGPQFIFQYYEKEERGRGNFPDRFSARQFPNYSSELNVNALLLGDSALYLCASSVVTGLNSPLHFGNGTRLTVT.

This chain joins TRBV7-3 and TRBJ2-1, with TRBD2 identical over 8 bases. The CDR3 is made up of 16 amino acids. CDR1 is SGHTA, CDR2 FQGTGA, per germline. After removal of 3 bases from V and 7 bases from J, the junction contained 11 bases not matched to a gene. For the CDR3, the DNA is TGTGCCAGCAGCTTCCGGGGGGGACCTAGCGGGAATGAGCAGTTCTTC. This encodes CASSFRGGPSGNEQFF.

The chain couples TRBV11-2 to TRBJ1-5; D is possibly TRBD1 (6 bases). This CDR3 comprises 15 residues. The ends were cut back, 1 base at V and 3 bases at J, with 10 bases in the middle. The germline CDR1 and CDR2 sequences are SGHAT and FQNNGV. The CDR3 is CASSLATGPNQPQHF. As DNA, the CDR3 is TGTGCCAGCAGCTTAGCCACAGGGCCCAATCAGCCCCAGCATTTT. Combining the CDR3 with reference TRBV11-2 and TRBJ1-5 gives the whole variable domain EAGVAQSPRYKIIEKRQSVAFWCNPISGHATLYWYQQILGQGPKLLIQFQNNGVVDDSQLPKDRFSAERLKGVDSTLKIQPAKLEDSAVYLCASSLATGPNQPQHFGDGTRLSIL.

The chain links TRBV6-5 to TRBJ2-7; 9 nucleotides match TRBD1. From germline, CDR1 is MNHEY and CDR2 SVGAGI. Trimming took 2 bases from V and 6 from J; bases not matched to a gene: 8. The CDR3 contains 15 residues. CDR3 in amino acids: CASSYQGQGGAEQYF. CDR3 nucleotides: TGTGCCAGCAGTTACCAGGGACAGGGTGGCGCCGAGCAGTACTTC.

The sample holds one count of this clone. This sequence joins TRBV10-3 and TRBJ1-5; unclear D gene. Per the germline V gene, CDR1 is ENHRY and CDR2 is SYGVKD. V shed 6 bases and J shed 7 bases, with 19 bases lying between them. CDR3 length equals 15 residues. The CDR3 reads CAISPGPSGGQPQHF. The CDR3 DNA is TGTGCCATCAGCCCCGGTCCATCAGGTGGCCAGCCCCAGCATTTT.

In its sample, this clone was seen once. This chain links TRBV30 with TRBJ2-7, with D perhaps matching TRBD2 (5 bases). CDR1 is GTSNPN and CDR2 is SVGIG in the germline V gene (reference sequence). V was shortened by 2 bases and J by 3 bases, with 11 bases between the two germline ends. This CDR3 is built from 13 residues. The CDR3 loop is CAWSSGMIYEQYF. CDR3 in DNA: TGTGCCTGGAGTTCCGGGATGATCTACGAGCAGTACTTC.

This clone was detected only once. This chain joins TRBV27 and TRBJ1-2; possible D gene TRBD1, 6 bases. The CDR3 contains 14 residues. Per germline, CDR1 MNHEY and CDR2 SMNVEV (reference sequence). Trimming took 6 bases from V and 2 from J, leaving 13 bases between them. In DNA form, the CDR3 reads TGTGCCAGCAGACGACAGGCAGGAAACTATGGCTACACCTTC. The encoded protein is CASRRQAGNYGYTF.

This chain uses TRBV25-1 with TRBJ1-5; TRBD1 might be the D (5 bases). V was shortened by 2 bases and J by 2 bases, with 7 bases between the two germline ends. This CDR3 region has 14 residues. Germline CDR1 and CDR2: MGHDK and SYGVNS. The CDR3 region has the DNA TGTGCCAGCAGTGAAACAGGACGCAATCAGCCCCAGCATTTT. Its translation: CASSETGRNQPQHF. The full variable domain, completed using reference TRBV25-1 and TRBJ1-5, is EADIYQTPRYLVIGTGKKITLECSQTMGHDKMYWYQQDPGMELHLIHYSYGVNSTEKGDLSSESTVSRIRTEHFPLTLESARPSHTSQYLCASSETGRNQPQHFGDGTRLSIL.

This clone was found once. J is TRBJ2-1 and V is TRBV25-1; tentatively, D is TRBD2 (5 bases). Germline loops: CDR1 MGHDK, CDR2 SYGVNS. The CDR3 has 17 residues. Deletions cut 5 bases from V and 0 bases from J, with 17 bases between. CDR3 amino acids: CASSFLASGPSYNEQFF. DNA of the CDR3: TGTGCCAGCAGTTTTCTTGCCAGCGGCCCCTCCTACAATGAGCAGTTCTTC.

The chain employs TRBV19 and TRBJ2-5, with 7 bases matching TRBD1. Germline CDR1 reads LNHDA; CDR2 reads SQIVND (reference sequence). CDR3 length: 14 amino acids. Unmatched junction bases numbered 12, after V lost 5 bases and J lost 9 bases. The CDR3 DNA reads TGTGCCAGTAGTGCCGGGACAGACCAAATGGCCCAGTACTTC. This gives the protein CASSAGTDQMAQYF.

The chain joins TRBV19 to TRBJ1-1; D call uncertain. CDR1 is LNHDA, CDR2 SQIVND, per germline (reference sequence). The CDR3 loop spans 17 amino acids. V was cut by 7 bases and J by 0 bases, with 21 bases left in between. The CDR3 nucleotides are TGTGCCAGTAAGCCCGACGGAGAACGGAGTTTGAACACTGAAGCTTTCTTT. Its translation is CASKPDGERSLNTEAFF.

The V gene is TRBV30, the J gene TRBJ1-1; TRBD1 matches 9 bases. The V gene end was trimmed by 5 bases and the J gene end by 6 bases; junction bases not matched to a gene: 10. The CDR3 has 14 amino acids. Germline V gene sequence: CDR1 GTSNPN, CDR2 SVGIG (reference sequence). The CDR3 loop is CAWGYGQGIPEAFF. In nucleotides, the CDR3 is TGTGCCTGGGGGTACGGACAGGGGATTCCTGAAGCTTTCTTT.

V is TRBV29-1 and J is TRBJ2-5; 7 bases are a match to TRBD2. The CDR3 runs 12 residues. CDR1 and CDR2 from the germline V gene are SQVTM and ANQGSEA. The V and J ends lost 5 bases and 4 bases, in that order; junction bases with no gene match: 4. This CDR3 reads CSVLGLGETQYF. The CDR3 region has the DNA TGCAGCGTTTTAGGACTAGGAGAGACCCAGTACTTC.

This clone came up a few times. V is TRBV24-1 and J is TRBJ2-1; D might be TRBD2 (6 bases). The CDR3 runs 19 residues. The V end was cut by 0 bases, the J end by 3 bases, with 20 bases between. The germline CDR1 and CDR2 sequences are KGHDR and SFDVKD. The CDR3 coding sequence is TGTGCCACCAGTGATTTGCACGGCGGGAAAGTGGGGTTCTACAATGAGCAGTTCTTC. It is translated as CATSDLHGGKVGFYNEQFF.

There are a few counts of this clone. This chain's CDR3 is CASSSSGRIREAFF. For the CDR3, the DNA is TGTGCCAGCAGCTCCAGTGGCAGAATCCGTGAAGCTTTCTTT. V usage is TRBV7-3 and J usage is TRBJ1-1; D call uncertain. Germline V lookup: CDR1 SGHTA, CDR2 FQGTGA. CDR3 length equals 14 residues. V was shortened by 4 bases and J by 7 bases, with 16 bases between the two germline ends.